What follows are 21 T cell receptor beta chains derived from one specimen sequenced in a study of regulatory T cells in long-lasting Graves disease. Time point given: newly diagnosed GD, antithyroid drugs for less than 3 months. Making the TCR library involved RNA that had been extracted from PBMCs. According to the study, TCR beta libraries were built with iRepertoire HTBI primers and CDR3-region Arm-PCR. Each CDR3 protein is one row after TCRdb ran MiXCR on the multiplex PCR reads. The table includes 400,000 to 450,000 distinct CDR3 sequences, about 15% detected once. This same sample was also part of a study on T cells in Graves' hyperthyroidism and ophthalmopathy.

This sample comprised peripheral blood mononuclear cells (PBMCs), obtained at new diagnosis, from a patient treated with antithyroid drugs. The receptors come from a woman in her 30s with Graves disease.

The chain recombines TRBV6-2 or TRBV6-3 with TRBJ1-6; 10 bases line up with TRBD1. Germline V gene lookup returns CDR1 MNHEY and CDR2 SVGEGT. The CDR3 contains 15 residues. Germline trimming cut 4 bases from V and 9 bases from J; bases unmatched to any gene: 6. The CDR3 region is CASSSGRTGGSPLHF. In DNA form, the CDR3 reads TGTGCCAGCAGTTCTGGGAGGACAGGGGGTTCACCCCTCCACTTT.

Concerning this clonotype: It may be a read error: a sequence one base away is much more abundant. This rearrangement joins TRBV5-1 to TRBJ2-1; D may be TRBD1 (5 bases). Per germline, CDR1 SGHRS and CDR2 YFSETQ. The CDR3 extends over 14 amino acids. V was clipped by 4 bases and J by 10 bases, with 18 bases between them. CDR3 in amino acids: CASSQQVTSYEQFF. CDR3 coding DNA: TGCGCCAGCAGCCAACAGGTGACCTCCTACGAGCAGTTCTTC.

This clonotype was picked up many times. The CDR3 bases are TGTGCCAGCGCAATGGCTATCTATGGCTACACCTTC. This translates into CASAMAIYGYTF. The V and J genes are TRBV7-2 and TRBJ1-2; D unresolved. Germline loops: CDR1 SGHTA, CDR2 FQGNSA. The ends were cut back, 8 bases at V and 4 bases at J, with 11 bases in the middle. The CDR3 extends over 12 amino acids.

Details on this clonotype: Germline and junction disagree at one end, which may indicate a read error. The rearrangement uses TRBV5-1 and TRBJ2-7; perhaps TRBD1 as D (6 bases). This CDR3 comprises 13 residues. Looked up from germline, CDR1 is SGHRS and CDR2 is YFSETQ. The CDR3 here is CASSFTGSYGQYF. As DNA, the CDR3 is TGCGCCAGCAGCTTTACAGGGTCGTACGGGCAGTACTTC.

V usage is TRBV2 and J usage is TRBJ1-2; D is uncertain. Per germline, CDR1 SNHLY and CDR2 FYNNEI. The length of the CDR3 is 12 residues. V lost 5 bases to trimming and J lost 1 base, with 5 bases between them. CDR3: CASSPNNYGYTF. CDR3 sequence (DNA): TGTGCCAGCAGTCCAAATAACTATGGCTACACCTTC.

The table lists this clonotype with many counts. The chain has TRBV20-1 and TRBJ2-1, with no clear D. Germline lookup yields CDR1 DFQATT and CDR2 SNEGSKA (reference sequence). The CDR3 covers 12 residues. Trimming removed 5 bases from V and 5 bases from J, with 10 bases in between. CDR3 sequence (DNA): TGCAGTGCTTCGGACGCGAACAATGAGCAGTTCTTC. Encoded protein: CSASDANNEQFF.

The chain combines TRBV9 with TRBJ2-1; tentative D call: TRBD2 (5 bases). The V end was cut by 4 bases, the J end by 7 bases, with 12 bases between. The germline V gene has CDR1 SGDLS and CDR2 YYNGEE. This CDR3 has 13 residues. The DNA of the CDR3 is TGTGCCAGCAGCCCCCACCCGGGAAATGAGCAGTTCTTC. Protein product: CASSPHPGNEQFF.

The genes are TRBV20-1 and TRBJ2-1; a possible D gene is TRBD2 (5 bases). This CDR3 contains 14 residues. Germline CDR1 is DFQATT and CDR2 is SNEGSKA (reference sequence). V lost 4 bases, J lost 0 bases, and 10 bases lay in between. CDR3 region: CSAKRINSYNEQFF. The CDR3 nucleotides are TGCAGTGCTAAGCGGATCAACTCCTACAATGAGCAGTTCTTC.

This clonotype was observed many times. The genes are TRBV18 and TRBJ2-7; 10 bases fit TRBD1. From germline, CDR1 is KGHSH and CDR2 LQKENI. The CDR3 length is 14 residues. J gave up 7 bases and V 3 bases, and 6 bases lay outside the gene matches. The chain's CDR3 is CASSPGTGEREQYF. CDR3 nucleotide sequence: TGTGCCAGCTCACCCGGGACAGGGGAGAGGGAGCAGTACTTC.

Ten or more counts support this clonotype. The chain uses TRBV7-2 and TRBJ2-7; D is unclear. CDR3 length equals 14 residues. Germline V gene data show CDR1 as SGHTA and CDR2 as FQGNSA. Trimming removed 4 bases at V and 2 bases at J, with 12 bases between. This CDR3 is CASSWEFTPYEQYF. CDR3 DNA: TGTGCCAGCAGCTGGGAATTTACCCCCTACGAGCAGTACTTC. The complete variable domain, with remaining parts taken from reference TRBV7-2 and TRBJ2-7, reads GAGVSQSPSNKVTEKGKDVELRCDPISGHTALYWYRQSLGQGLEFLIYFQGNSAPDKSGLPSDRFSAERTGGSVSTLTIQRTQQEDSAVYLCASSWEFTPYEQYFGPGTRLTVT.

There are many counts of this clonotype. The chain uses TRBV11-1 and TRBJ2-1, with a possible D match to TRBD1 (6 bases). In germline, CDR1 is SGHAT, CDR2 FQDESV (reference sequence). V was clipped by 2 bases and J by 7 bases, with 15 bases between them. The CDR3 loop spans 15 amino acids. CDR3 protein: CASSLFGGGSNEQFF. CDR3 nucleotide sequence: TGTGCCAGCAGCTTATTTGGGGGCGGGTCGAATGAGCAGTTCTTC.

This clonotype occurred many times. This chain links TRBV7-2 with TRBJ2-7; 7 positions match TRBD1. V lost 0 bases, J lost 6 bases, and 8 bases stayed unmatched. Per germline, CDR1 SGHTA and CDR2 FQGNSA. The CDR3 is 15 amino acids. CDR3 nucleotides: TGTGCCAGCAGCTTAGCATTCAGGGGGTCGAGCGAGCAGTACTTC. This encodes CASSLAFRGSSEQYF.

There are a few counts of this clonotype. The V and J genes are TRBV20-1 and TRBJ2-7; possible D gene TRBD2, 5 bases. V was clipped by 1 base and J by 4 bases, with 17 bases between them. CDR3 size: 15 residues. Germline V gene data show CDR1 as DFQATT and CDR2 as SNEGSKA (reference sequence). The CDR3 DNA reads TGCAGTGCTAGAGTATTCAGCGGAGTAGGTTACGAGCAGTACTTC. Protein sequence: CSARVFSGVGYEQYF.

V is TRBV19 and J is TRBJ2-1; 8 nucleotides line up with TRBD1. Germline assignment: CDR1 LNHDA and CDR2 SQIVND (reference sequence). V lost 1 base to trimming and J lost 8 bases; unmatched junction nucleotides: 4. This CDR3 comprises 14 residues. CDR3: CASSIVSGGDEQFF. For the CDR3, the DNA is TGTGCCAGTAGTATAGTCTCAGGGGGCGATGAGCAGTTCTTC.

This sequence joins TRBV7-2 and TRBJ2-7, with 11 bases lining up with TRBD2. The ends lost 2 bases at V and 0 bases at J; junction bases unmatched: 6. The germline CDR1 and CDR2 sequences are SGHTA and FQGNSA. This CDR3 region has 17 residues. CDR3 DNA: TGTGCCAGCAGCTTACGACTAGCGGGATTCTTCTCCTACGAGCAGTACTTC. Its protein is CASSLRLAGFFSYEQYF.

The chain joins TRBV19 to TRBJ2-5; D uncertain. The CDR3 runs to 15 residues. V dropped 4 bases and J dropped 5 bases, with 17 bases sitting between them. Germline V gene lookup returns CDR1 LNHDA and CDR2 SQIVND (reference sequence). DNA for the CDR3: TGTGCCAGTAGTACCACGGGCGATAGCTGGGAGACCCAGTACTTC. Amino acid sequence: CASSTTGDSWETQYF.

There are a few counts of this clonotype. The chain has TRBV4-1 and TRBJ2-3; D is perhaps TRBD1 (6 bases). V lost 4 bases to trimming and J lost 6 bases, with 11 bases between them. The CDR3 has 13 residues. The germline CDR1 and CDR2 sequences are MGHRA and YSYEKL. The CDR3 sequence: CASSRGTLDTQYF. The CDR3, as DNA: TGCGCCAGCAGCCGAGGGACACTGGATACGCAGTATTTT.

On this clonotype itself: An end of the junction does not agree with germline; a read error may underlie this. The CDR3 reads CASSQGEDQPQRF. The CDR3 DNA reads as TGCGCCAGCAGCCAAGGGGAGGATCAGCCCCAGCGTTTT. The chain couples TRBV4-3 to TRBJ1-5; D unclear. The CDR3 spans 13 residues. In germline, CDR1 is LGHNA, CDR2 YSLEER.

There are many counts of this clonotype. The rearrangement links TRBV28 to TRBJ2-7; the D is unclear. The CDR3 is 13 amino acids. The V end lost 7 bases, the J end lost 4 bases, and 14 bases lay between the germline ends. Germline CDR1 reads MDHEN; CDR2 reads SYDVKM. Written as DNA, the CDR3 is TGTGCCAGCAACGGAGTAGGGTTGTACGAGCAGTACTTC. It specifies CASNGVGLYEQYF.

This clonotype was observed many times. J is TRBJ2-1 and V is TRBV6-2 or TRBV6-3, with 15 nucleotides matching TRBD2. The CDR3 spans 19 residues. Trimming took 5 bases from V and 1 from J; bases not matched to a gene: 9. Germline-derived CDR1 and CDR2 are MNHEY and SVGEGT. The CDR3 region has the DNA TGTGCCAGCAGTCCGCTACCGGGACTAGCGGGAGGATCCTACAATGAGCAGTTCTTC. This encodes CASSPLPGLAGGSYNEQFF.

V and J are TRBV2 and TRBJ2-2; TRBD2 is a possible D gene (6 bases). This CDR3 is built from 14 residues. The V end lost 8 bases, the J end lost 1 base, and 11 bases lay between the germline ends. Germline V gene lookup returns CDR1 SNHLY and CDR2 FYNNEI. The CDR3 coding sequence is TGTGCCAGCGGGGCGGGGATGAACACCGGGGAGCTGTTTTTT. It codes for CASGAGMNTGELFF.